This TCR beta chain comes out of a study of T cell clonotyping in hematopoietic cell transplantation. Data came from immunoSEQ multiplex PCR; TCRdb stores just in-frame clones and leaves some out. Of some 30,000 clones in the sample, 92% were seen once. The length of the CDR3 is 15 residues. The trim removed 0 bases at V and 9 bases at J, leaving 5 bases unmatched. Germline V gene lookup returns CDR1 MGHRA and CDR2 YSYEKL. Specimen: PBMCs, collected 100 days after allogeneic stem cell transplant. The origin of this receptor is a female patient between 50 and 60 years old who had an allogeneic stem cell transplant from a related donor, so the T cells may come from the graft donor. Some clones in this sample may be carry-over from other donors' samples. This sequence joins TRBV4-1 and TRBJ1-4, with 9 nucleotides matching TRBD1. Written as DNA, the CDR3 is TGCGCCAGCAGCCAAGATGGGACAGGGTGGCAAAAACTGTTTTTT. Protein: CASSQDGTGWQKLFF.